This is a list of T cell receptor beta chains from one sample in a study of T-cell reconstitution after alpha-beta-depleted transplantation in children. TCRdb reprocessed the PCR reads via MiXCR and lists one record per CDR3 protein. The sample shows 550,000 to 800,000 distinct CDR3 sequences, around 12% of them seen only once. This sample comprised PBMCs, obtained before TCRalphabeta/CD19-depleted stem cell transplant. The receptors here all came from a girl aged 2-9 years with congenital amegakaryocytic thrombocytopenia, due to receive a stem cell transplant. Both conserved end residues are trimmed from each CDR3.

>TRBV4-1|TRBJ2-7
ASSHGLAGTEQY
>TRBV28|TRBJ2-3
ASSLAGGPSDTQY
>TRBV5-1|TRBJ1-4
ASSLGQGRGEKLF
>TRBV12-3/TRBV12-4|TRBJ2-7
ASSPTTGWKY
>TRBV25-1|TRBJ2-5
ASRTSGSSETQY
>TRBV7-2|TRBJ2-3
ASSLVATQY
>TRBV20-1|TRBJ1-2
SAIREGAGYGYT
>TRBV5-1|TRBJ2-5
ASSLVSEPQETQY
>TRBV13|TRBJ1-2
ASGPGPLGYT
>TRBV11-1|TRBJ2-1
ASSLAGMLIGDSYNEHF
>TRBV7-2|TRBJ2-3
ASSSGPSDTQY
>TRBV10-2|TRBJ1-1
ASVGRNTEAF
>TRBV7-8|TRBJ2-3
ASTHRDTDTQY
>TRBV28|TRBJ2-2
ASSSMGLAGGPDTGELF
>TRBV12-3/TRBV12-4|TRBJ2-1
ASSPYSGGAAYNEQF
>TRBV28|TRBJ2-5
ASSPGQFDGETQY
>TRBV5-1|TRBJ2-1
ASSLLGYEQF
>TRBV12-3/TRBV12-4|TRBJ2-3
ASSSGAGTDTQY
>TRBV29-1|TRBJ1-1
SALLWGKTEAF
>TRBV5-6|TRBJ2-1
ARGPGPPEGIFDEQF
>TRBV12-3/TRBV12-4|TRBJ2-3
ASRREPDTQY
>TRBV20-1|TRBJ2-7
SAREGQGFLGQY
>TRBV6-5|TRBJ2-2
ASSYSTAGYPRQAGELF